The source of this T cell receptor (beta chain) is a study of T cell responses to AZD1222 COVID-19 vaccine. The data were produced by immunoSEQ multiplex PCR, yet TCRdb's version contains in-frame clones alone and is incomplete. The sample holds tens of thousands of clones, 80% to 85% seen once. The CDR3 covers 17 residues. From germline, CDR1 is LNHDA and CDR2 SQIVND (reference sequence). V lost 5 bases to trimming and J lost 3 bases; unmatched junction nucleotides: 9. Sequencing was performed on peripheral blood, taken 28 days after the second AZD1222 dose. The rearrangement uses TRBV19 and TRBJ2-2, with 10 bases matching TRBD1. This sequence was found in an adult who received the AZD1222 COVID-19 vaccine. The CDR3 spells CASSLNTGTGDTGELFF. CDR3 DNA: TGTGCCAGTAGTTTAAATACCGGGACAGGGGACACCGGGGAGCTGTTTTTT.